Listed below are T cell receptor beta chains from one sample, sequenced in a study of OX40 agonist ivuxolimab in advanced cancers. Clones were read by immunoSEQ multiplex PCR, and TCRdb kept only the in-frame ones, dropping some. The sample lists around 82,000 clones, more than 75% occurring once. This specimen was CD4+ or CD8+ T cells sorted from blood, taken in a trial of the OX40 agonist ivuxolimab. The receptors shown here come from an adult with an advanced solid tumor such as melanoma, head and neck, liver or kidney cancer. Each CDR3 is given without its conserved first and last residue.

V | CDR3
TRBV18 | ASSPVTWDAGVRAETQY
TRBV5-1 | ASSLQTGSYEQY
TRBV28 | ASSSNAYEQY
TRBV19 | ASTGSDTQY
TRBV25-1 | ASSPRDSVKVQY
TRBV29-1 | SVVGQGNFGAF
TRBV29-1 | SVKRQELGYGYT
TRBV5-5 | ASRQGTLGPQH
TRBV5-1 | ASSLDRGRSEQY
TRBV2 | ASTKQGGETQY
TRBV7-3 | ASSTGGDKRTQY
TRBV7-6 | ASSLGQYNEQF
TRBV5-1 | ASSWDKPSNEKLF
TRBV6-5 | ASRYRDNQPQH
TRBV9 | ASSPEAATTGELF
TRBV5-1 | ASSDLVGGLNEQF
TRBV9 | ASSALGLVGGTDTQY
TRBV6-6 | ASRFDRDTEAF
TRBV6-5 | ASSDSSGGEDTQY
TRBV5-1 | ATSGVGHHEQF
TRBV18 | ASSPPRGGPSSYEQY
TRBV2 | ASSDRGHGTGELF
TRBV19 | ASSHDRSNTEAF
TRBV2 | ASRRAVDTQY
TRBV6-5 | ASSGSEFTEAF
TRBV9 | ASSAGTAFEAF
TRBV11-2 | ASSPDGNGELF
TRBV7-3 | ASSTFVGANNEQF
TRBV6-4 | ASSDSWRAIGGYT
TRBV9 | ASSPTPNPDTQY
TRBV7-9 | ASSLAPPFNQPQH
TRBV6-1 | ASSLGGSTGELF
TRBV7-9 | ASSSVIVGGPYEQY
TRBV5-5 | ASRRWDRNEQF
TRBV29-1 | SVDRPGGGNEQF
TRBV5-1 | ASSSQGNGVEAF
TRBV11-1 | ASSQPGLGAYEQY
TRBV6-6 | ASSDGTDTQY
TRBV6-6 | ASRSGGLNEQF
TRBV11-2 | ASSRDTYGYT